What follows is one T cell receptor (beta chain) and its context. It has no known antigen specificity. No clone much larger than this one lies a single base away; base qualities are absent. Patients with autoimmune disease history or receiving systemic immunosuppression were excluded from the trial. Peripheral blood for TCR sequencing was drawn from every dose cohort at baseline, at cycle 4 day 1 and at cycle 7 day 1. Samples came from an open-label, multicenter, first-in-human phase I dose-escalation trial of ivuxolimab. The trial enrolled adults with locally advanced or metastatic head and neck squamous cell, hepatocellular, melanoma or renal cell carcinoma. Before TCR sequencing, CD4+ and CD8+ T cells were separately sorted from peripheral blood. Genomic DNA was isolated from the sorted cells so that the TCRbeta CDR3 region could be sequenced. The immunoSEQ Assay was used for sequencing of TCRbeta CDR3 regions. TCRdb carries this immuneACCESS record with in-frame sequences only. Its versions omit some clonotypes, under half of them owing to an unresolved V gene in the studies checked, with the rest unexplained. The sample profile shows 70,000 or so clones; around 90% of them were found once. Clones ranked in the top ten supply roughly 2% of the sample.

Per the germline V gene, MDHEN is the CDR1 and SYDVKM is the CDR2. CDR3 length: 16 amino acids, cysteine to phenylalanine. Only the CDR3 DNA is retained, 48 bases long and in frame from the first base. V loses 3 bases, J loses 6 bases, and the germline ends lie 20 bases apart. The sample comes from a study of OX40 agonist ivuxolimab in advanced cancers. Concerning the study at large: Ivuxolimab, which targeted the costimulatory receptor OX40 (CD134), was an agonistic, fully human IgG2 monoclonal antibody. Three dose-escalation patients achieved partial responses, one with hepatocellular carcinoma and two with cutaneous melanoma. Peripheral TCRbeta sequencing aimed to test whether ivuxolimab altered TCR sequence diversity and caused clonal T-cell expansion. In the dose-escalation cohort, around four fifths of patients were male, and the mean age was around 60 years, with a range of 23 to 79. The paper describes the monotherapy dose-escalation part (N of about 47 patients) of the phase I trial of ivuxolimab. Among the roughly 52 dose-escalation patients, around 19 had hepatocellular carcinoma, about 15 melanoma, 9 renal cell carcinoma and 9 head and neck cancer. Intravenous ivuxolimab was administered to patients every 2 weeks at six dose levels: 0.01, 0.1, 0.3, 1.5, 3 and 10 mg/kg. Prior anti-PD-1, anti-PD-L1 or anti-CTLA-4 therapy was permitted, and checkpoint inhibitors had been received by about 36% of dose-escalation patients.

What the work shows at the level of the full study, not this receptor alone: The antigen specificity of the peripheral T cells that underwent clonal expansion was not determined. On average, CD8+ T cells showed more expanded clones than CD4+ T cells after ivuxolimab. Low levels of normalized T-cell clonal expansion were also seen in some patients who did not respond. At doses from 0.1 to 3.0 mg/kg, clonal expansion was seen in both CD4+ and CD8+ blood T cells between baseline and week 6. In the 0.1-3.0 mg/kg groups, partial responders were among the patients with the lowest normalized peripheral clonal expansion, particularly in CD8+ T cells.

The receptor was derived from an adult with an advanced solid tumor such as melanoma, head and neck, liver or kidney cancer. Sequencing was performed on CD4+ or CD8+ T cells sorted from blood, taken in a trial of the OX40 agonist ivuxolimab. The chain employs TRBV28 and TRBJ1-2; TRBD1 might be the D gene, on 5 matching bases. The CDR3 amino acid sequence is: CASSFPRGGEVHGYTF. The nucleotide sequence reads as follows: TGTGCCAGCAGTTTCCCTCGGGGAGGGGAAGTTCATGGCTACACCTTC.